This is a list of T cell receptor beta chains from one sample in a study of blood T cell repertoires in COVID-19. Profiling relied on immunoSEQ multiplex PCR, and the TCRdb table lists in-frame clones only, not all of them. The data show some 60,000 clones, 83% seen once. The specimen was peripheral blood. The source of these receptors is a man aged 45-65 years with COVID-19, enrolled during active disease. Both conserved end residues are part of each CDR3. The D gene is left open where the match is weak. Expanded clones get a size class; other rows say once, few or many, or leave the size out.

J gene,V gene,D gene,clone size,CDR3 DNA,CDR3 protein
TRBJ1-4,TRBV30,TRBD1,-,TGTGCCTGGAGTTGGGACAGGGGGCTCGAAAAACTGTTTTTT,CAWSWDRGLEKLFF
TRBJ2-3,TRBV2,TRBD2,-,TGTGCCAGCAGTTGGGGACTAGCTGATACGCAGTATTTT,CASSWGLADTQYF
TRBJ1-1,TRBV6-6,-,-,TGTGCCAGCAGAGCTGACACAATCAACACTGAAGCTTTCTTT,CASRADTINTEAFF
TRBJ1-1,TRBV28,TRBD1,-,TGTGCCAGCAGACCTCCGACAGGGGGCGGCACTGAAGCTTTCTTT,CASRPPTGGGTEAFF
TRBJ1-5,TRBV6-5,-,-,TGTGCCAGCGGGAGAGGGACAACCGACAATCAGCCCCAGCATTTT,CASGRGTTDNQPQHF
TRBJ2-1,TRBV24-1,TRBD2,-,TGTGCCACCAGTGGACTAGCGGGGGTCAATGAGCAGTTCTTC,CATSGLAGVNEQFF
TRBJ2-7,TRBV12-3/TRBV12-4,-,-,TGTGCCAGCAGTCGAGGGGGTCGCTACGAGCAGTACTTC,CASSRGGRYEQYF
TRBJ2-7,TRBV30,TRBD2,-,TGTGCCTGGAGCGTAGAGACGGGACTAGCTCTGAGGGAGCAGTACTTC,CAWSVETGLALREQYF
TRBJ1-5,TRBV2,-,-,TGTGCCAGCATCCTAACCAACAGCAATCAGCCCCAGCATTTT,CASILTNSNQPQHF
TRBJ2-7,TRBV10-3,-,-,TGTGCCATCAAACAGGGCCAAGCGTCCTACGAGCAGTACTTC,CAIKQGQASYEQYF
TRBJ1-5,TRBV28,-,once,TGTGCCAGCACCCGCCCCCGGCAGCCCCAGCATTTT,CASTRPRQPQHF
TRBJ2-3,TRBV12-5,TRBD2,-,TGTGCTAGTGCCCTCGGGACTAGCGACGTAGATACGCAGTATTTT,CASALGTSDVDTQYF
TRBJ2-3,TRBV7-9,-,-,TGTGCCGTATATTCGTTGGGCAGGAGGTTTCCAGATACGCAGTATTTT,CAVYSLGRRFPDTQYF
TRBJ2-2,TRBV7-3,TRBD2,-,TGTGCCAGCAGCTTAAATGGACTAGCGGGAGAGTCCGGGGAGCTGTTTTTT,CASSLNGLAGESGELFF
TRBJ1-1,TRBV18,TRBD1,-,TGTGCCAGCTCACCTGGGCGACAGGGAGGATTCTTT,CASSPGRQGGFF
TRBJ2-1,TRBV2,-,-,TGTGCCAGCAAAAAGCGACAGAGTGAGCAGTTCTTC,CASKKRQSEQFF
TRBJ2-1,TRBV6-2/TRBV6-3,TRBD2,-,TGTGCCAGCAGTTTTAGCGGGAGCGGCAATGAGCAGTTCTTC,CASSFSGSGNEQFF
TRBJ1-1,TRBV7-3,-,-,TGTGCCAGCAGCTTAGACGGGGGGAACACTGAAGCTTTCTTT,CASSLDGGNTEAFF
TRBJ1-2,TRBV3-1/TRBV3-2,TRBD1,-,TGTGCCAGCAGATCAACAGGGGATGGCTACACCTTC,CASRSTGDGYTF
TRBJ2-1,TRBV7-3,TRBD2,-,TGTGCCAGCAGCGAAAGCGGGAGGAGCAATGAGCAGTTCTTC,CASSESGRSNEQFF
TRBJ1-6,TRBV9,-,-,TGTGCCAGCAGCGTAGCGCAGGATAATTCACCCCTCCACTTT,CASSVAQDNSPLHF
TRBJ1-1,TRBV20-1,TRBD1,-,TGCAGTGCTAGTCGGGACAGGGGGGCCGGGAGGACTGAAGCTTTCTTT,CSASRDRGAGRTEAFF
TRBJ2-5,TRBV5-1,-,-,TGCGCCAGCAGCCTACCCCAAGAGACCCAGTACTTC,CASSLPQETQYF
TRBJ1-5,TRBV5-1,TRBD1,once,TGCGCCAGCAGCCCCGGGACAGGAGGAAATCAGCCCCAGCATTTT,CASSPGTGGNQPQHF
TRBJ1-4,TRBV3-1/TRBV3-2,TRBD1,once,TGTGCCAGCAGCCCGGCCGACAGGGTATTGGAAAAACTGTTTTTT,CASSPADRVLEKLFF
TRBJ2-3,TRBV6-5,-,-,TGTGCCAGTCGGGAGAACAGAGATACGCAGTATTTT,CASRENRDTQYF
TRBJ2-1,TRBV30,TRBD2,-,TGTGCCTCCGGGACTAGCGAAACCAATGAGCAGTTCTTC,CASGTSETNEQFF
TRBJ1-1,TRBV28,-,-,TGTGCCAGCAGTTTGCCCGTTTCTATGAACACTGAAGCTTTCTTT,CASSLPVSMNTEAFF
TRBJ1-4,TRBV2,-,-,TGTGCCAGCGGAGGGGACGCAACTAATGAAAAACTGTTTTTT,CASGGDATNEKLFF
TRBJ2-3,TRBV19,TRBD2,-,TGTGCCAGTAGTATGGCCGGGACTAGCGGGGTGGGGCCCCACACAGATACGCAGTATTTT,CASSMAGTSGVGPHTDTQYF
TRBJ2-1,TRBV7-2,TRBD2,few,TGTGCCAGCAGCCAGGGACTAGCGGACAATGAGCAGTTCTTC,CASSQGLADNEQFF
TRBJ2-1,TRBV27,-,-,TGTGCCAGCAGTCCTTCCTCAGGGCTGGCACACAATGAGCAGTTCTTC,CASSPSSGLAHNEQFF
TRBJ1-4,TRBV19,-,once,TGTGCCAGTAGCAGGGGCAGAGCAACTAATGAAAAACTGTTTTTT,CASSRGRATNEKLFF
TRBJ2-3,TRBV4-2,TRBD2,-,TGTGCCAGCAGCCGGAGCGAGATAGCGGGAGTTGGCACAGATACGCAGTATTTT,CASSRSEIAGVGTDTQYF
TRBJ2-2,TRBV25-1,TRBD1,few,TGTGCCAGCAGTGGAAACGGACACCGGGACAGCGGCACCGGGGAGCTGTTTTTT,CASSGNGHRDSGTGELFF
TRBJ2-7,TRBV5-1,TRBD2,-,TGCGCCAGCAGCTTGGGCCCTAGCGGGGGCGAGCAGTACTTC,CASSLGPSGGEQYF
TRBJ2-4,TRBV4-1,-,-,TGCGCCAGCAGCCAAGAAGCGGTGAGAGCCAAAAACATTCAGTACTTC,CASSQEAVRAKNIQYF
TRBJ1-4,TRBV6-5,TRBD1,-,TGTGCCAGCAGTTACGGACAGGCGGTCTTTGAAAAACTGTTTTTT,CASSYGQAVFEKLFF
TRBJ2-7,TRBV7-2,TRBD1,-,TGTGCCAGCAGCCCACAGGGGGCCCTTCTGCACGAGCAGTACTTC,CASSPQGALLHEQYF
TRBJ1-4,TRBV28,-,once,TGTGCCAGCAGTTTATTAGGGGGAGGGTTGAGAGAAAAACTGTTTTTT,CASSLLGGGLREKLFF
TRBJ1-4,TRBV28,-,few,TGTGCCAGCAGCGCCAGGGTATCCGGTGAAAAACTGTTTTTT,CASSARVSGEKLFF
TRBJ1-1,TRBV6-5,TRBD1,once,TGTGCCAGCAGTTTCAAACAGGGGTACACTGAAGCTTTCTTT,CASSFKQGYTEAFF
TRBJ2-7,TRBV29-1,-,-,TGCAGCGTTGGGGAGGTCTACGAGCAGTACTTC,CSVGEVYEQYF
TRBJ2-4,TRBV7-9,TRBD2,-,TGTGCCAGCAGCTTAACTAGCGGGATCGAGGATAGGCACATTCAGTACTTC,CASSLTSGIEDRHIQYF
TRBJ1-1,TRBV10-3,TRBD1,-,TGTGCCATCAGTGCGGACAGGGGGTCGAACACTGAAGCTTTCTTT,CAISADRGSNTEAFF
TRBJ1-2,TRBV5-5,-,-,TGTGCCAGCAGCTTGATCATTAAAAGGGGCCGCCCCTATGGCTACACCTTC,CASSLIIKRGRPYGYTF
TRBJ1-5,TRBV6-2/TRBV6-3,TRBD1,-,TGTGCCAGCAGTCCGAGGGGACAGGGAGGCAATCAGCCCCAGCATTTT,CASSPRGQGGNQPQHF
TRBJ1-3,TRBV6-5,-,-,TGTGCCAGCAGACGGAGCTCTGGAAACACCATATATTTT,CASRRSSGNTIYF
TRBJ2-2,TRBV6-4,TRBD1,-,TGTGCCAACCGGGACAGGGCGAACGGGGAGCTGTTTTTT,CANRDRANGELFF